Below are 12 T cell receptor beta chains sequenced from a single sample in a study of neurological immune-mediated disorders (dated 2019 in TCRdb). The library was made by 5' RACE. The listed sequencing device is Illumina HiSeq 2500. Through fastp at Q25 and MiXCR, TCRdb rebuilt clones from the public reads, retaining in-frame beta chains. Entries that share a CDR3 protein sequence are merged under the most common genes and DNA. Counted in this sample were 40,000 to 50,000 distinct CDR3 sequences; around 10% of them appeared once. The ten largest clones represent 21% of the sample. The sequencing input was PBMCs. Receptors were obtained from a woman between 40 and 55 years old with HTLV-1-associated myelopathy (HAM/TSP).

In this sample, this clonotype turned up many times. J is TRBJ2-3 and V is TRBV12-3 or TRBV12-4; 12 bases agree with TRBD2. This CDR3 is built from 13 residues. Trimming removed 8 bases from V and 6 bases from J; junction bases left unmatched: 3. The CDR3 region is CASRTSGVDTQYF. The CDR3 DNA follows: TGTGCCAGCCGGACTAGCGGGGTGGATACGCAGTATTTT.

This clonotype came up a few times. The chain is built from TRBV7-8 and TRBJ1-1; D gene uncertain. This CDR3 is 14 amino acids long. V gave up 6 bases and J gave up 1 base, with 12 bases separating them. CDR1 and CDR2 from the germline V gene are SGHVS and FQNEAQ. This CDR3 is CASRYTLSNTEAFF. The CDR3 nucleotides are TGTGCCAGCAGGTACACATTATCGAACACTGAAGCTTTCTTT. The whole variable domain, remainder taken from reference TRBV7-8 and TRBJ1-1, is GAGVSQSPRYKVAKRGQDVALRCDPISGHVSLFWYQQALGQGPEFLTYFQNEAQLDKSGLPSDRFFAERPEGSVSTLKIQRTQQEDSAVYLCASRYTLSNTEAFFGQGTRLTVV.

This clonotype was detected ten times or more. This sequence joins TRBV19 and TRBJ1-5, with unresolved D. Germline assignment: CDR1 LNHDA and CDR2 SQIVND (reference sequence). The V end lost 4 bases, the J end lost 7 bases, and 11 bases lay between the germline ends. The CDR3 spans 13 residues. CDR3 DNA sequence: TGTGCCAGTAGTACAATCGCGGGACAGCCCCAGCATTTT. The encoded protein is CASSTIAGQPQHF. The full variable domain, rest sourced from reference TRBV19 and TRBJ1-5, is DGGITQSPKYLFRKEGQNVTLSCEQNLNHDAMYWYRQDPGQGLRLIYYSQIVNDFQKGDIAEGYSVSREKKESFPLTVTSAQKNPTAFYLCASSTIAGQPQHFGDGTRLSIL.

V and J are TRBV19 and TRBJ1-1, with 9 bases matching TRBD1. CDR1 LNHDA and CDR2 SQIVND come from the germline V gene (reference sequence). V lost 5 bases and J lost 4; bases outside the gene matches: 11. There are 16 residues in the CDR3. The CDR3 sequence: CASSGQGRRIGTEAFF. The CDR3 region has the DNA TGTGCCAGTAGTGGACAGGGGAGAAGGATCGGCACTGAAGCTTTCTTT. The full variable domain, with the rest looked up from reference TRBV19 and TRBJ1-1, is DGGITQSPKYLFRKEGQNVTLSCEQNLNHDAMYWYRQDPGQGLRLIYYSQIVNDFQKGDIAEGYSVSREKKESFPLTVTSAQKNPTAFYLCASSGQGRRIGTEAFFGQGTRLTVV.

This clonotype was counted at least ten times. This chain joins TRBV18 and TRBJ1-5; TRBD1 might be the D (5 bases). There are 17 residues in the CDR3. CDR1 and CDR2 (germline): KGHSH, LQKENI. V shed 1 base and J shed 2 bases, with 15 bases lying between them. CDR3: CASSPRRGDGGNQPQHF. In DNA form, the CDR3 reads TGTGCCAGCTCACCACGAAGAGGGGACGGTGGCAATCAGCCCCAGCATTTT.

Details on this clonotype: The junction shows a germline mismatch at one end, possibly a read error. V gene TRBV2 combines with J gene TRBJ1-5; 8 positions agree with TRBD1. The CDR3 length is 13 residues. The germline V gene has CDR1 SNHLY and CDR2 FYNNEI. DNA of the CDR3: TGTGCCAGCGCTATGGACAGGGATCAGTCCCAGCATTTT. Protein sequence: CASAMDRDQSQHF.

This clonotype was detected many times. This chain connects TRBV25-1 to TRBJ2-7; a weak D match, TRBD2 (6 bases). CDR3 size: 15 residues. Trimming left V 6 bases short and J 3 bases short, with 18 bases between. Germline V CDR1 and CDR2: MGHDK, SYGVNS. The CDR3 loop reads CASRASVGAGYEQYF. Here the CDR3 DNA reads TGTGCCAGCAGGGCTAGCGTCGGGGCAGGCTACGAGCAGTACTTC.

In this sample, this clonotype turned up a few times. The gene calls are TRBV4-2 and TRBJ1-5; D unclear. This CDR3 region has 14 residues. The germline V gene encodes CDR1 LGHNA and CDR2 YNFKEQ. V lost 0 bases and J 5 bases, leaving 8 bases between the germline ends. CDR3 protein: CASSQDWLDQPQHF. In DNA form, the CDR3 reads TGTGCCAGCAGCCAAGATTGGCTCGATCAGCCCCAGCATTTT.

The CDR3 here is CSASGGSGGDTQYF. The CDR3 DNA reads TGCAGTGCTAGCGGGGGGTCAGGAGGCGATACGCAGTATTTT. The chain couples TRBV20-1 to TRBJ2-3, with 7 bases fitting TRBD2. V lost 3 bases to trimming and J lost 6 bases; unmatched junction nucleotides: 9. Germline CDR1 and CDR2: DFQATT and SNEGSKA (reference sequence). This CDR3 has 14 residues.

This clonotype ranks as medium-sized. V gene TRBV7-2 combines with J gene TRBJ2-2, with D unresolved. The CDR3 has 16 residues. The germline gives CDR1 SGHTA, CDR2 FQGNSA. V dropped 5 bases and J dropped 0 bases, with 13 bases sitting between them. The CDR3 region has the DNA TGTGCCAGCAGCCTCCCCTTGCTCGCGAACACCGGGGAGCTGTTTTTT. Translating gives CASSLPLLANTGELFF.

This clonotype was observed a few times. Given a much more abundant clone one base away, this may be a read error. The CDR3 DNA reads TGCGCCAGCAGCATGAGAGAAAATCAGCCCCAGCATTTT. Amino acid sequence: CASSMRENQPQHF. The chain uses TRBV4-1 and TRBJ1-5; D is ambiguous. CDR1 MGHRA and CDR2 YSYEKL come from the germline V gene. The CDR3 runs 13 residues. With 5 bases removed from V and 4 bases from J, the gap between germline ends came to 9 bases.

In this sample, this clonotype turned up many times. The genes are TRBV9 and TRBJ2-7; 10 bases align to TRBD2. V gave up 1 base and J gave up 4 bases; unmatched junction bases: 8. This CDR3 comprises 16 residues. The germline V gene encodes CDR1 SGDLS and CDR2 YYNGEE. CDR3 nucleotides: TGTGCCAGCAGCGTAACCAGCGGGGGGGCCCGGTACGAGCAGTACTTC. Amino acids: CASSVTSGGARYEQYF.